This T cell receptor (beta chain) was observed in a study of shared T cell receptors in the human thymus. Clones were sequenced by immunoSEQ multiplex PCR, and TCRdb holds only the in-frame ones, with some missing. In the table there are hundreds of thousands of clones, around 89% of which are singletons. These records were also assigned to another study, of human thymus T cells. That work adds: The sample donors, healthy Finnish infants, were having corrective surgery for congenital heart defects. Thymic and blood repertoires seemed to show skewed V and J gene use. A high degree of thymic repertoire overlap among unrelated individuals was reported in related research.

The sequenced sample was thymocytes. The receptor was derived from a boy younger than two with a congenital heart defect.

CDR3 coding DNA: TGTGCCAGCAGCTTAACCCGGGACAGGGCAGACTACGAGCAGTACTTC. Its protein product is CASSLTRDRADYEQYF. The chain joins TRBV5-6 to TRBJ2-7; TRBD1 matches at 9 bases. J was trimmed by 3 bases and V by 2 bases; bases with no gene match: 9. Germline loops: CDR1 SGHDT, CDR2 YYEEEE. The CDR3 is 16 residues long.